One and the same sample provided the 12 T cell receptor beta chains below, sequenced in a study of OX40 agonist ivuxolimab in advanced cancers. Libraries were prepared by immunoSEQ multiplex PCR; TCRdb keeps only in-frame clonotypes and omits some of them. This table has about 98,000 clones, 87% appearing once. The source material was CD4+ or CD8+ T cells sorted from blood, sampled in a trial of the OX40 agonist ivuxolimab. The receptors derive from an adult with an advanced solid tumor such as melanoma, head and neck, liver or kidney cancer.

The genes are TRBV7-3 and TRBJ2-1; 7 bases map to TRBD2. CDR1 is SGHTA and CDR2 is FQGTGA in the germline V gene. This CDR3 is built from 15 residues. V lost 5 bases to trimming and J lost 4 bases; unmatched junction nucleotides: 8. The CDR3 DNA reads TGTGCCAGCAGCCCGAAGTGGGGGGGATACAATGAGCAGTTCTTC. Translation gives CASSPKWGGYNEQFF.

This chain links TRBV6-5 with TRBJ1-2; the D gene is possibly TRBD1 (6 bases). Germline V CDR1 and CDR2: MNHEY, SVGAGI. This CDR3 comprises 15 residues. V dropped 6 bases and J dropped 0 bases, with 14 bases sitting between them. The CDR3 region is CASSLRRTANYGYTF. The CDR3 bases are TGTGCCAGCAGCCTGCGTCGGACAGCTAACTATGGCTACACCTTC.

V gene TRBV6-6 combines with J gene TRBJ1-1; D unresolved. The CDR3 contains 13 residues. CDR1 is MNHNY, CDR2 SVGAGI, per germline (reference sequence). The V end was cut by 6 bases, the J end by 3 bases, with 11 bases between. This chain's CDR3 is CASRTASYTEAFF. Written as DNA, the CDR3 is TGTGCCAGCAGAACAGCCTCCTACACTGAAGCTTTCTTT.

V is TRBV10-3 and J is TRBJ1-2; weak D call: TRBD1 (5 bases). V lost 0 bases and J 4 bases, leaving 12 bases between the germline ends. The CDR3 covers 15 residues. CDR1 and CDR2 from the germline V gene are ENHRY and SYGVKD. The CDR3 coding sequence is TGTGCCATCAGTGAGTCGATAGGGGCTGGCTATGGCTACACCTTC. As protein: CAISESIGAGYGYTF.

The V gene is TRBV19, the J gene TRBJ2-7; D ambiguous. In germline, CDR1 is LNHDA, CDR2 SQIVND (reference sequence). Trimming pared 1 base from V and 5 bases from J, leaving 3 bases between. This CDR3 comprises 11 residues. The CDR3 protein is CASSIADEQYF. CDR3 DNA: TGTGCCAGTAGTATAGCAGACGAGCAGTACTTC.

This clone was found once. The chain has TRBV6-5 and TRBJ2-3; D may be TRBD1 (6 bases). This CDR3 region has 13 residues. Germline V lookup: CDR1 MNHEY, CDR2 SVGAGI. V lost 8 bases to trimming and J lost 6 bases, with 15 bases between them. The CDR3 DNA follows: TGTGCCAGCGCTAGGGGGAGTTTCGATACGCAGTATTTT. Amino acid sequence: CASARGSFDTQYF.

This chain uses TRBV5-5 with TRBJ1-1; TRBD1 might be the D (6 bases). The length of the CDR3 is 17 residues. The V gene's germline CDR1 is SGHKS and CDR2 YYEKEE (reference sequence). V lost 2 bases and J lost 1, with 18 bases in between. CDR3 sequence reads: CASSFWGRGLRNTEAFF. DNA of the CDR3: TGTGCCAGCAGCTTTTGGGGCAGGGGCCTTAGGAACACTGAAGCTTTCTTT.

This clone has more than one count but fewer than ten. The conserved final phenylalanine or tryptophan is absent from the CDR3, which likely points to a read error. The DNA is omitted, as the CDR3 cannot be located on it reliably, and the CDR3 follows TCRdb's listing. V gene TRBV21-1 combines with J gene TRBJ1-6. TRBV21-1 is assigned pseudogene status. The CDR3 is 16 amino acids in total, end residues counted. This CDR3 reads CASSKAVNGPNSPLHL.

The chain joins TRBV2 to TRBJ1-5, with TRBD1 identical over 9 bases. The CDR3 consists of 15 residues. Germline V gives CDR1 SNHLY, CDR2 FYNNEI. V lost 8 bases, J lost 3 bases, and 8 bases stayed unmatched. The CDR3 DNA sequence: TGTGCCAGCGTAAAGGGACAGGGCGACAATCAGCCCCAGCATTTT. Translation: CASVKGQGDNQPQHF. Using reference TRBV2 and TRBJ1-5 for the parts outside the CDR3, the full variable domain is EPEVTQTPSHQVTQMGQEVILRCVPISNHLYFYWYRQILGQKVEFLVSFYNNEISEKSEIFDDQFSVERPDGSNFTLKIRSTKLEDSAMYFCASVKGQGDNQPQHFGDGTRLSIL.

The rearrangement links TRBV5-4 to TRBJ1-2; no clear D. CDR1 SGHNT and CDR2 YYREEE come from the germline V gene (reference sequence). This CDR3 spans 15 amino acids. Deletions cut 5 bases from V and 4 bases from J, with 18 bases between. In nucleotides, the CDR3 is TGTGCCAGCAGACTTAGTCCTGAAGTTAGCTATGGCTACACCTTC. Translating it yields CASRLSPEVSYGYTF.

The chain employs TRBV19 and TRBJ2-4; D is unclear. The CDR3 covers 15 residues. Germline V lookup: CDR1 LNHDA, CDR2 SQIVND (reference sequence). V was trimmed by 4 bases and J by 3 bases, leaving 13 bases between them. CDR3 sequence reads: CASSTRVISKNIQYF. The CDR3 nucleotides are TGTGCCAGTAGTACTCGGGTCATTAGCAAAAACATTCAGTACTTC.

The rearrangement uses TRBV6-5 and TRBJ2-7; the D gene is possibly TRBD2 (5 bases). V shed 5 bases and J shed 3 bases, with 14 bases lying between them. The germline gives CDR1 MNHEY, CDR2 SVGAGI. The CDR3 length is 14 residues. In nucleotides, the CDR3 is TGTGCCAGCAGTGCACTAGGGATAAACTACGAGCAGTACTTC. Protein sequence: CASSALGINYEQYF.